These T cell receptor beta chains were read from a single sample in a study of OX40 agonist ivuxolimab in advanced cancers. Method: immunoSEQ multiplex PCR; TCRdb's copy keeps in-frame clones and lacks some. This sample has around 60,000 clones, with about 80% found just once. This material consisted of CD4+ or CD8+ T cells sorted from blood, taken in a trial of the OX40 agonist ivuxolimab. These TCRs come from an adult with an advanced solid tumor such as melanoma, head and neck, liver or kidney cancer. Each CDR3 is given with its conserved first and last residue. The D gene is left open where the match is weak. Only some rows state a clone size, as once, few, many or a class for expanded clones.

NA,NA,TRBV6-1,TRBJ1-5,CASRTGTDYQPQHF,TGTGCCAGCAGGACCGGGACTGACTATCAGCCCCAGCATTTT
NA,NA,TRBV6-1,TRBJ2-7,CASSEWGLSSYEQYF,TGTGCCAGCAGTGAATGGGGGCTTTCCTCCTACGAGCAGTACTTC
TRBD1,NA,TRBV28,TRBJ2-1,CASSLTGARNEQFF,TGTGCCAGCAGTTTGACAGGGGCCCGCAATGAGCAGTTCTTC
NA,medium-sized,TRBV25-1,TRBJ1-1,CASSESGVRTEAFF,TGTGCCAGCAGTGAATCAGGGGTCCGGACTGAAGCTTTCTTT
NA,NA,TRBV5-8,TRBJ1-2,CASSLDRSNYGYTF,TGTGCCAGCAGCTTGGACCGAAGCAACTATGGCTACACCTTC
NA,NA,TRBV5-1,TRBJ2-4,CASSPSGVESNIQYF,TGCGCCAGCAGCCCTTCGGGGGTCGAATCAAACATTCAGTACTTC
NA,NA,TRBV2,TRBJ1-4,CASSAGRQPTNEKLFF,TGTGCCAGCAGTGCGGGAAGACAGCCAACTAATGAAAAACTGTTTTTT
NA,NA,TRBV7-9,TRBJ2-3,CASSSGPGRPTDTQYF,TGTGCCAGCAGCTCGGGCCCGGGTCGACCCACAGATACGCAGTATTTT
NA,NA,TRBV15,TRBJ1-5,CATSREHSNQPQHF,TGTGCCACCAGCAGAGAGCATAGCAATCAGCCCCAGCATTTT
TRBD2,NA,TRBV4-2,TRBJ2-5,CASSQGVVAGEETQYF,TGTGCCAGCAGCCAAGGGGTAGTAGCGGGGGAGGAGACCCAGTACTTC
TRBD2,NA,TRBV6-6,TRBJ2-1,CASSSAGGLQEQFF,TGTGCCAGCAGTTCCGCGGGGGGGCTGCAGGAGCAGTTCTTC
TRBD2,NA,TRBV28,TRBJ2-3,CASSLVRGVLAGAVDTQYF,TGTGCCAGCAGTTTAGTTCGCGGGGTACTAGCGGGAGCGGTAGATACGCAGTATTTT
NA,NA,TRBV6-5,TRBJ1-1,CASSLFGTEAFF,TGTGCCAGCAGTTTATTTGGGACTGAAGCTTTCTTT
NA,NA,TRBV5-1,TRBJ2-3,CASSPAPIFTDTQYF,TGCGCCAGCAGCCCCGCGCCAATATTCACAGATACGCAGTATTTT
NA,NA,TRBV5-6,TRBJ2-2,CASSLGRAGTGELFF,TGTGCCAGCAGCTTGGGGAGGGCCGGCACCGGGGAGCTGTTTTTT
TRBD1,NA,TRBV6-4,TRBJ1-2,CASSVVPGQGSGGYTF,TGTGCCAGCAGTGTGGTTCCAGGACAGGGTTCTGGCGGCTACACCTTC
NA,NA,TRBV19,TRBJ2-1,CASSRFSGGNEQFF,TGTGCCAGTAGTCGGTTTAGCGGTGGGAATGAGCAGTTCTTC
TRBD2,NA,TRBV9,TRBJ2-2,CASSVSLAGPTGELFF,TGTGCCAGCAGCGTGAGTCTAGCGGGACCCACCGGGGAGCTGTTTTTT